Below are 9 T cell receptor beta chains sequenced from a single sample in a study of beta chain features in type 1 diabetes. Study-wide results and limits: Type 1 diabetes patients had moderately but significantly shorter TCRB CDR3s in all four CD4+ subsets.

What these receptors recognize is not known. The whole isolated RNA underwent reverse transcription, so sequencing captured expressed TCRB transcripts. Libraries were prepared by immunoSEQ multiplex PCR; TCRdb keeps only in-frame clonotypes and omits some of them. The table records hundreds of thousands of clones, over 12% of them present only once. The sequenced sample was naive CD4+ T cells from blood. These receptors all come from a man in his late teens or twenties with type 1 diabetes.

The chain recombines TRBV7-9 with TRBJ2-7, with 7 bases aligning to TRBD2. This CDR3 is 14 amino acids long. V lost 5 bases and J lost 6; bases outside the gene matches: 10. Germline CDR1 SEHNR, CDR2 FQNEAQ (reference sequence). The CDR3 DNA is TGTGCCAGCAGCCCCCGGAGCGGGGCCGCCGAGCAGTACTTC. Translation: CASSPRSGAAEQYF.

This chain links TRBV28 with TRBJ1-1, with a tentative D call TRBD1 (5 bases). The CDR3 runs to 14 residues. The germline CDR1 and CDR2 sequences are MDHEN and SYDVKM. The V and J ends lost 5 bases and 3 bases respectively, with 13 bases between them. The CDR3 region is CASSPPTAYTEAFF. The CDR3 region has the DNA TGTGCCAGCAGTCCACCGACAGCTTACACTGAAGCTTTCTTT.

This clone was seen a few times. The chain couples TRBV7-9 to TRBJ2-5, with 7 positions matching TRBD1. CDR3 length: 15 residues. V trimming: 1 base; J trimming: 5 bases; junction bases outside the gene matches: 7. From germline, CDR1 is SEHNR and CDR2 FQNEAQ (reference sequence). CDR3 sequence: CASSLGQGLLETQYF. DNA for the CDR3: TGTGCCAGCAGCTTAGGACAGGGATTATTGGAGACCCAGTACTTC.

This clone was observed a handful of times. This chain connects TRBV5-1 to TRBJ2-3; 8 bases agree with TRBD2. J was trimmed by 4 bases and V by 4 bases; bases with no gene match: 5. The CDR3 sequence is 14 residues long. Germline V gene data show CDR1 as SGHRS and CDR2 as YFSETQ. CDR3 coding DNA: TGCGCCAGCAGCGGAAGCGGGAGTGCAGATACGCAGTATTTT. As protein: CASSGSGSADTQYF.

There are a few counts of this clone. At one end the junction does not follow the germline gene, possibly because of a read error. The V gene is TRBV2, the J gene TRBJ2-7, with 7 positions matching TRBD1. The CDR3 spans 10 residues. Germline V gene data show CDR1 as SNHLY and CDR2 as FYNNEI. Here the CDR3 DNA reads TGTGCCAGCAGGTTACAGGGGCTGGACTTC. Amino acid sequence: CASRLQGLDF. Full variable domain (missing parts from reference TRBV2 and TRBJ2-7): EPEVTQTPSHQVTQMGQEVILRCVPISNHLYFYWYRQILGQKVEFLVSFYNNEISEKSEIFDDQFSVERPDGSNFTLKIRSTKLEDSAMYFCASRLQGLDFGPGTRLTVT.

The rearrangement uses TRBV7-9 and TRBJ1-2; no clear D. CDR1 SEHNR and CDR2 FQNEAQ come from the germline V gene (reference sequence). The CDR3 has 14 amino acids. V lost 0 bases to trimming and J lost 2 bases, with 7 bases between them. The CDR3 DNA follows: TGTGCCAGCAGCTTAGCGCGCGGGAACTATGGCTACACCTTC. This translates into CASSLARGNYGYTF.

This clone occurred a few times. This sequence joins TRBV20-1 and TRBJ1-1, with D unclear. Germline CDR1 is DFQATT and CDR2 is SNEGSKA (reference sequence). The ends were cut back, 3 bases at V and 9 bases at J, with 11 bases in the middle. The CDR3 loop spans 11 amino acids. Here the CDR3 DNA reads TGCAGTGCTAGTTTAGGGAGAAAAGCTTTCTTT. This codes for CSASLGRKAFF.

J is TRBJ2-5 and V is TRBV28, with D perhaps matching TRBD1 (6 bases). V dropped 6 bases and J dropped 1 base, with 12 bases sitting between them. The length of the CDR3 is 14 residues. Germline V CDR1 and CDR2: MDHEN, SYDVKM. CDR3 in amino acids: CASRSNRAQETQYF. The CDR3 coding sequence is TGTGCCAGCAGGAGCAACAGGGCCCAAGAGACCCAGTACTTC.

This chain links TRBV11-2 with TRBJ2-4; maybe TRBD2 (6 bases). V lost 3 bases and J lost 0, with 6 bases in between. This CDR3 is 14 amino acids long. Germline V gene lookup returns CDR1 SGHAT and CDR2 FQNNGV. CDR3 loop: CASSLGGAKNIQYF. The CDR3 region has the DNA TGTGCCAGCAGCTTGGGGGGAGCCAAAAACATTCAGTACTTC.